These 16 T cell receptor beta chains were all obtained from the same sample, sequenced in a study of regulatory T cells in long-lasting Graves disease. Time point in this sample: newly diagnosed GD, antithyroid drugs for less than 3 months. Isolated PBMC RNA provided the starting material for the TCR library. CDR3 regions were amplified by Arm-PCR using iRepertoire HTBI primers to build TCR beta libraries. Each CDR3 protein gets one entry after TCRdb re-called the multiplex PCR reads with MiXCR. Of about 450,000 distinct CDR3 sequences in the sample, about a sixth were seen once. This sample was also put to use in a study of T cells in Graves' hyperthyroidism and ophthalmopathy.

The source material was peripheral blood mononuclear cells (PBMCs), sampled at new diagnosis, from a patient treated with antithyroid drugs. The receptors derive from a woman aged 25 to 39 with Graves disease.

Concerning this clonotype: This may come from a read error, since a much larger clone is one base off. The chain uses TRBV5-1 and TRBJ2-7, with a possible D match to TRBD1 (6 bases). CDR1 is SGHRS and CDR2 is YFSETQ in the germline V gene. The length of the CDR3 is 13 residues. The CDR3 protein is CVSSARGAYEQYF. Here the CDR3 DNA reads TGCGTCAGCAGCGCCAGGGGAGCCTACGAGCAGTACTTC.

This rearrangement joins TRBV11-2 to TRBJ2-2; 14 bases line up with TRBD2. The junction had 7 bases not matched to a gene; V was cut back by 8 bases and J by 5 bases. The CDR3 is 16 amino acids. Germline CDR1 SGHAT, CDR2 FQNNGV. The CDR3 region has the DNA TGTGCCAGCCGGGGACTAGCGGGAGTGAGAACCGGGGAGCTGTTTTTT. It encodes CASRGLAGVRTGELFF.

Worth noting for this clonotype: With only one base between it and a far larger clone, this is likely a read error. The chain employs TRBV5-4 and TRBJ2-1, with a possible D match to TRBD1 (6 bases). The CDR3 has 15 residues. Germline V lookup: CDR1 SGHNT, CDR2 YYREEE (reference sequence). The CDR3 DNA is TGTGCCAGCAGCTTGGGGCAGGGGTTGTACAATGGGCAGTTCTTC. It codes for CASSLGQGLYNGQFF.

This clonotype showed up many times. The V and J genes are TRBV7-8 and TRBJ2-1; 8 positions match TRBD2. V gave up 2 bases and J gave up 8 bases; unmatched junction bases: 5. The CDR3 contains 14 residues. Per germline, CDR1 SGHVS and CDR2 FQNEAQ. Written as DNA, the CDR3 is TGTGCCAGCAGCTTACAAGCGGGAGTGGATGAGCAGTTCTTC. Translating gives CASSLQAGVDEQFF.

The rearrangement uses TRBV11-1 and TRBJ2-1; TRBD2 is a possible D gene (6 bases). Germline V gives CDR1 SGHAT, CDR2 FQDESV (reference sequence). V lost 3 bases and J 5 bases, leaving 17 bases between the germline ends. The length of the CDR3 is 16 residues. DNA for the CDR3: TGTGCCAGCAGCTTCCGCCCTGGGCGGGATGACAATGAGCAGTTCTTC. Its translation is CASSFRPGRDDNEQFF.

Ten or more counts support this clonotype. The rearrangement joins TRBV6-1 to TRBJ2-2, with D possibly being TRBD1 (6 bases). V was trimmed by 8 bases and J by 5 bases, leaving 15 bases between them. The CDR3 loop spans 14 amino acids. Germline CDR1 and CDR2: MNHNS and SASEGT. The chain's CDR3 is CASGGRDTTGELFF. As DNA, the CDR3 is TGTGCCAGCGGTGGACGGGACACAACCGGGGAGCTGTTTTTT.

This clonotype was seen a handful of times. V gene TRBV7-6 combines with J gene TRBJ2-7, with TRBD2 matching 7 bases. Germline-derived CDR1 and CDR2 are SGHVS and FNYEAQ. CDR3 length: 15 amino acids. The V and J ends lost 3 bases and 0 bases, in that order; junction bases with no gene match: 5. CDR3 sequence (DNA): TGTGCCAGCAGCTTCGGAACTAGCGCCTCCTACGAGCAGTACTTC. It encodes CASSFGTSASYEQYF.

This clonotype occurred many times. The chain employs TRBV6-2 or TRBV6-3 and TRBJ1-4; possibly TRBD1 for D (5 bases). V gave up 0 bases and J gave up 8 bases, with 16 bases separating them. CDR1 and CDR2 from the germline V gene are MNHEY and SVGEGT. This CDR3 spans 16 amino acids. The CDR3 is CASSYSTFGGDEKLFF. In DNA form, the CDR3 reads TGTGCCAGCAGTTACTCCACCTTTGGGGGAGACGAAAAACTGTTTTTT.

This clonotype was found many times. This chain joins TRBV6-5 and TRBJ1-5, with D uncertain. CDR1 is MNHEY, CDR2 SVGAGI, per germline. The CDR3 is 14 amino acids. The germline V and J ends were trimmed by 4 bases and 1 base, with 8 bases remaining between them. As DNA, the CDR3 is TGTGCCAGCAGTTTGAGACCGAGCAATCAGCCCCAGCATTTT. Amino acids: CASSLRPSNQPQHF.

This clonotype was recorded a few times. The V and J genes are TRBV20-1 and TRBJ2-1; D may be TRBD1 or TRBD2 (5 bases each). This CDR3 spans 13 amino acids. V lost 3 bases, J lost 8 bases, and 14 bases lay in between. The germline V gene encodes CDR1 DFQATT and CDR2 SNEGSKA (reference sequence). This CDR3 is CSARGTTMYEQFF. The CDR3 region has the DNA TGCAGTGCTAGGGGGACCACTATGTATGAGCAGTTCTTC.

A few counts support this clonotype. This sequence joins TRBV5-6 and TRBJ2-3; 7 bases match TRBD2. This CDR3 contains 16 residues. The germline gives CDR1 SGHDT, CDR2 YYEEEE. V dropped 0 bases and J dropped 0; count of bases not matched to a gene: 4. CDR3 coding DNA: TGTGCCAGCAGCTTGGGTACTAGCGCTAGCACAGATACGCAGTATTTT. Encoded protein: CASSLGTSASTDTQYF.

This clonotype was observed at least ten times. The chain uses TRBV29-1 and TRBJ1-1; D is unresolved. The germline CDR1 and CDR2 sequences are SQVTM and ANQGSEA. The CDR3 is 14 residues long. Trimming left V 5 bases short and J 1 base short, with 14 bases between. CDR3 bases: TGCAGCGTTTGTGGACTCCTAGAGAACACTGAAGCTTTCTTT. Translated: CSVCGLLENTEAFF.

The sample holds a few counts of this clonotype. The chain is built from TRBV28 and TRBJ2-7, with D perhaps being TRBD1 or TRBD2 (5 bases each). V was clipped by 5 bases and J by 4 bases, with 12 bases between them. The CDR3 has 13 residues. Germline V gene lookup returns CDR1 MDHEN and CDR2 SYDVKM. CDR3 nucleotide sequence: TGTGCCAGCAGTGGGCCCAGGGAGTACGAGCAGTACTTC. As protein: CASSGPREYEQYF.

The V gene is TRBV10-3, the J gene TRBJ1-2; tentatively, D is TRBD1 (6 bases). Germline V gene sequence: CDR1 ENHRY, CDR2 SYGVKD. The CDR3 is 15 residues long. The V and J ends lost 0 bases and 8 bases respectively, with 16 bases between them. The CDR3 bases are TGTGCCATCAGTGAGTCTGAGGGGGGCACCTACGGCTACACCTTC. Translated: CAISESEGGTYGYTF.

The table lists this clonotype with a count of one. This may stem from a read error, because a much larger clone lies one nucleotide away. The chain joins TRBV18 to TRBJ1-2; 7 bases align to TRBD1. V lost 4 bases and J lost 10; bases outside the gene matches: 9. CDR3 length equals 13 residues. Germline V gene sequence: CDR1 KGHSH, CDR2 LQKENI. The CDR3 DNA sequence: TGTGCCAGCTCACGTTCAGGGGGAGATGACTACACCTTC. Its protein product is CASSRSGGDDYTF.

This clonotype was observed a handful of times. The V and J genes are TRBV28 and TRBJ1-3; 7 bases are shared with TRBD1. Germline V gives CDR1 MDHEN, CDR2 SYDVKM. After removal of 6 bases from V and 3 bases from J, the junction contained 5 bases not matched to a gene. The CDR3 has 14 amino acids. The chain's CDR3 is CASRIQGSGNTIYF. CDR3 DNA sequence: TGTGCCAGCAGAATACAGGGGAGTGGAAACACCATATATTTT.